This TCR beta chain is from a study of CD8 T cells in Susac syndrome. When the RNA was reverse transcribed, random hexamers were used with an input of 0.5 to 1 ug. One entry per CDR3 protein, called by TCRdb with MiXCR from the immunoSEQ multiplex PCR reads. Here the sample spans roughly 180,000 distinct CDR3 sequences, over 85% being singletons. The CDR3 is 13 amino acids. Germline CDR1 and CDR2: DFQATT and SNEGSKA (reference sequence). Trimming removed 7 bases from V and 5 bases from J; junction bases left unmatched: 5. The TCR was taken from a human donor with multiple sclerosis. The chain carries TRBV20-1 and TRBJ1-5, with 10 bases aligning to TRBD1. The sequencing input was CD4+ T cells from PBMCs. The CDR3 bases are TGCAGTGTCAGACAGGGGGCTTATCAGCCCCAGCATTTT. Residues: CSVRQGAYQPQHF.